Each of the 26 T cell receptor beta chains below was sequenced from the same sample in a study of tumor-infiltrating lymphocytes in localized non-small cell lung cancer. TCRdb keeps only in-frame clones here, not all; method: immunoSEQ multiplex PCR. This sample carries tens of thousands of clones, approximately 80% of them seen once, and the ten largest clones take 3% to 3.5%. The sample consisted of lung tumor tissue. These receptors all stem from a human donor with non-small cell lung cancer.

V gene TRBV7-3 combines with J gene TRBJ2-1; 7 bases agree with TRBD2. The CDR3 spans 14 residues. V was clipped by 5 bases and J by 6 bases; unmatched bases: 7. Germline V lookup: CDR1 SGHTA, CDR2 FQGTGA. CDR3 coding DNA: TGTGCCAGCAGCCCCGGGACTAAGCCCAATGAGCAGTTCTTC. This codes for CASSPGTKPNEQFF.

This rearrangement joins TRBV10-3 to TRBJ1-2, with unresolved D. The V gene's germline CDR1 is ENHRY and CDR2 SYGVKD. V dropped 2 bases and J dropped 4 bases, with 14 bases sitting between them. There are 15 residues in the CDR3. CDR3 in DNA: TGTGCCATCAGTGAGGGGCAGGTCGGTCTCTATGGCTACACCTTC. It translates to CAISEGQVGLYGYTF.

The gene calls are TRBV29-1 and TRBJ1-1; 10 bases fit TRBD1. Trimming took 4 bases from V and 6 from J; bases not matched to a gene: 8. Germline V gene data show CDR1 as SQVTM and CDR2 as ANQGSEA. The CDR3 has 14 amino acids. CDR3 bases: TGCAGCGTTGGCAGGACAGGGGGTTTAGCTGAAGCTTTCTTT. Translation: CSVGRTGGLAEAFF.

The chain employs TRBV2 and TRBJ2-7; D uncertain. In germline, CDR1 is SNHLY, CDR2 FYNNEI. V shed 4 bases and J shed 5 bases, with 15 bases lying between them. CDR3 length equals 14 residues. The CDR3 loop is CASSVPGLSHEQYF. The CDR3 bases are TGTGCCAGCAGTGTGCCGGGTCTGAGCCACGAGCAGTACTTC.

The chain is built from TRBV27 and TRBJ2-7; D tentatively fits TRBD1 or TRBD2 (7 bases each). V lost 6 bases and J lost 6, with 21 bases in between. The CDR3 loop spans 15 amino acids. Germline V CDR1 and CDR2: MNHEY, SMNVEV (reference sequence). The CDR3 DNA sequence: TGTGCCAGCAGCCGAGCAGGGGGGGTTTTGGGCGAGCAGTACTTC. This codes for CASSRAGGVLGEQYF.

This rearrangement joins TRBV29-1 to TRBJ1-5; D is possibly TRBD1 (5 bases). Trimming pared 5 bases from V and 0 bases from J, leaving 11 bases between. The germline gives CDR1 SQVTM, CDR2 ANQGSEA. This CDR3 spans 14 amino acids. The CDR3 protein is CSVSGGTSNQPQHF. CDR3 sequence (DNA): TGCAGCGTTTCGGGGGGAACTAGCAATCAGCCCCAGCATTTT.

The chain joins TRBV19 to TRBJ2-5; unclear D gene. Germline V gives CDR1 LNHDA, CDR2 SQIVND (reference sequence). V lost 2 bases to trimming and J lost 7 bases, with 14 bases between them. This CDR3 has 14 amino acids. CDR3 protein: CASSILGSPGTQYF. The CDR3 bases are TGTGCCAGTAGTATATTAGGCTCCCCAGGGACCCAGTACTTC.

The chain recombines TRBV27 with TRBJ2-3, with TRBD1 matching 9 bases. Germline assignment: CDR1 MNHEY and CDR2 SMNVEV (reference sequence). The CDR3 length is 18 residues. The trim removed 5 bases at V and 5 bases at J, leaving 17 bases unmatched. CDR3 DNA sequence: TGTGCCAGCAGTCTACAGGGGGCTGCGGGATGGGGACGAGATACGCAGTATTTT. Protein product: CASSLQGAAGWGRDTQYF.

This sequence joins TRBV11-2 and TRBJ2-7; a possible D gene is TRBD1 (6 bases). CDR1 and CDR2 (germline): SGHAT, FQNNGV. V lost 5 bases, J lost 5 bases, and 16 bases lay in between. The CDR3 is 14 amino acids. This CDR3 reads CASSTRTVGHEQYF. CDR3 in DNA: TGTGCCAGCAGCACCAGGACAGTGGGCCACGAGCAGTACTTC.

In this sample, this clone turned up a few times. The chain has TRBV5-6 and TRBJ2-3; 12 bases map to TRBD2. Germline V gene lookup returns CDR1 SGHDT and CDR2 YYEEEE. Trimming took 0 bases from V and 2 from J; bases not matched to a gene: 7. This CDR3 comprises 18 residues. For the CDR3, the DNA is TGTGCCAGCAGCTTGGTACTAGCGGGAGGCCCTGACACAGATACGCAGTATTTT. This encodes CASSLVLAGGPDTDTQYF.

This clone showed up just once. The chain carries TRBV7-3 and TRBJ2-2; D unresolved. V was clipped by 5 bases and J by 4 bases, with 11 bases between them. This CDR3 contains 14 residues. Looked up from germline, CDR1 is SGHTA and CDR2 is FQGTGA. Here the CDR3 reads CASSLELGTGELFF. In DNA form, the CDR3 reads TGTGCCAGCAGCCTGGAGTTGGGCACCGGGGAGCTGTTTTTT.

The CDR3 sequence: CASSRETGGTEQFF. The CDR3 DNA is TGCGCCAGCAGTCGGGAGACAGGGGGCACTGAGCAGTTCTTC. V usage is TRBV10-1 and J usage is TRBJ2-1; TRBD1 matches at 10 bases. Unmatched junction bases numbered 7, after V lost 5 bases and J lost 9 bases. This CDR3 has 14 amino acids. CDR1 and CDR2 from the germline V gene are WNHNN and SYGVQD (reference sequence).

The table lists this clone with a count of one. Other DNA sequences within the sample encode an identical CDR3. The chain uses TRBV11-1 and TRBJ2-7; D perhaps matches TRBD1 (6 bases). Germline V gene sequence: CDR1 SGHAT, CDR2 FQDESV (reference sequence). This CDR3 contains 16 residues. V was trimmed by 5 bases and J by 3 bases, leaving 20 bases between them. In nucleotides, the CDR3 is TGTGCCAGCAGCCGTTCCTTTTGGACAGAGAACTACGAGCAGTACTTC. Translating gives CASSRSFWTENYEQYF.

The V call is TRBV14, the J call TRBJ2-7, with D tentatively TRBD2 (6 bases). The CDR3 length is 15 residues. Trimming shortened V by 4 bases and J by 5 bases, and 18 bases separated the two germline ends. The germline CDR1 and CDR2 sequences are SGHDN and FVKESK. This CDR3 reads CASSRGRQTRDEQYF. CDR3 DNA sequence: TGTGCCAGCAGCCGAGGTAGACAGACTAGGGACGAGCAGTACTTC.

The chain carries TRBV11-2 and TRBJ2-3, with TRBD2 identical over 7 bases. V was pared by 5 bases and J by 4 bases, with 12 bases of the junction left unmatched. CDR3 length equals 16 residues. Germline V gene lookup returns CDR1 SGHAT and CDR2 FQNNGV. The CDR3 DNA reads as TGTGCCAGCAGCCCCGTACTAGGGCGGGAGTCAGATACGCAGTATTTT. This gives the protein CASSPVLGRESDTQYF.

V gene TRBV5-1 combines with J gene TRBJ2-5; 9 positions agree with TRBD1. The CDR3 covers 15 residues. V gave up 4 bases and J gave up 5 bases; unmatched junction bases: 9. Per germline, CDR1 SGHRS and CDR2 YFSETQ. The CDR3 loop is CASSGRGQGGETQYF. CDR3 nucleotide sequence: TGCGCCAGCAGCGGAAGGGGACAGGGAGGCGAGACCCAGTACTTC. The full variable domain, completed using reference TRBV5-1 and TRBJ2-5, is KAGVTQTPRYLIKTRGQQVTLSCSPISGHRSVSWYQQTPGQGLQFLFEYFSETQRNKGNFPGRFSGRQFSNSRSEMNVSTLELGDSALYLCASSGRGQGGETQYFGPGTRLLVL.

A single count supports this clone. The chain links TRBV2 to TRBJ1-1, with D possibly TRBD1 on 6 matching bases. The CDR3 loop spans 13 amino acids. Trimming shortened V by 5 bases and J by 3 bases, and 10 bases separated the two germline ends. Germline lookup yields CDR1 SNHLY and CDR2 FYNNEI. CDR3 coding DNA: TGTGCCAGCAGTAACCCAGGGGACACTGAAGCTTTCTTT. This translates into CASSNPGDTEAFF.

V gene TRBV4-3 combines with J gene TRBJ1-2, with D perhaps matching TRBD1 (5 bases). The germline V gene encodes CDR1 LGHNA and CDR2 YSLEER. The V and J ends lost 0 bases and 8 bases respectively, with 13 bases between them. CDR3 length equals 14 residues. CDR3 nucleotide sequence: TGCGCCAGCAGCCAAGAATGGAGGGGAGAGGGCTACACCTTC. Protein: CASSQEWRGEGYTF.

The chain couples TRBV5-6 to TRBJ2-3; D is ambiguous. The CDR3 totals 14 residues. Per germline, CDR1 SGHDT and CDR2 YYEEEE. Between the trimmed V and J ends, which lost 4 bases and 4 bases, there was a span of 13 bases. The CDR3 nucleotides are TGTGCCAGCAGCCTCTCGGTCCCCCCAGATACGCAGTATTTT. Encoded protein: CASSLSVPPDTQYF.

This chain joins TRBV2 and TRBJ2-3, with unresolved D. The CDR3 is 12 amino acids. The V gene lost 2 bases and the J gene lost 3 bases, with 3 bases spanning the gap. Germline assignment: CDR1 SNHLY and CDR2 FYNNEI. The CDR3 DNA reads as TGTGCCAGCAGTGAACGGACAGATACGCAGTATTTT. This gives the protein CASSERTDTQYF.

This clone was detected a few times. The chain uses TRBV5-1 and TRBJ1-1; 7 positions agree with TRBD1. The CDR3 is 13 amino acids. J gave up 6 bases and V 6 bases, and 8 bases lay outside the gene matches. Germline V CDR1 and CDR2: SGHRS, YFSETQ. CDR3 in amino acids: CASNDREGSEAFF. Here the CDR3 DNA reads TGCGCCAGCAACGACAGGGAAGGGTCTGAAGCTTTCTTT.

This rearrangement joins TRBV11-3 to TRBJ2-1; possibly TRBD1 for D (6 bases). The CDR3 is 13 amino acids. V lost 5 bases and J lost 9, with 14 bases in between. Germline loops: CDR1 SGHNT, CDR2 YENEEA. The CDR3 reads CASSPPGESEQFF. CDR3 in DNA: TGTGCCAGCAGCCCCCCAGGGGAGAGTGAGCAGTTCTTC.

The chain carries TRBV4-2 and TRBJ1-2; tentative D call: TRBD1 (5 bases). With 0 bases removed from V and 5 bases from J, the gap between germline ends came to 19 bases. Germline V gene sequence: CDR1 LGHNA, CDR2 YNFKEQ. The CDR3 has 17 residues. The CDR3 spells CASSQDSSRGRLYGYTF. CDR3 nucleotides: TGTGCCAGCAGCCAAGACTCTAGCCGGGGACGTTTGTATGGCTACACCTTC.

The chain combines TRBV7-9 with TRBJ2-1, with D maybe TRBD2 (8 bases). The CDR3 loop spans 14 amino acids. V was trimmed by 2 bases and J by 8 bases, leaving 13 bases between them. Germline CDR1 is SEHNR and CDR2 is FQNEAQ (reference sequence). The CDR3 coding sequence is TGTGCCAGCAGCTTAACCGGGAGGGGGCATGAGCAGTTCTTC. Encoded protein: CASSLTGRGHEQFF.

The chain combines TRBV4-3 with TRBJ1-1, with D perhaps matching TRBD1 (5 bases). Germline loops: CDR1 LGHNA, CDR2 YSLEER. Trimming took 1 base from V and 1 from J, leaving 16 bases between them. The length of the CDR3 is 17 residues. Here the CDR3 DNA reads TGCGCCAGCAGCCAAGTGGGTGGGGGATATTGGAACACTGAAGCTTTCTTT. Amino acids: CASSQVGGGYWNTEAFF.

This rearrangement joins TRBV30 to TRBJ1-1, with 7 bases identical to TRBD1. Looked up from germline, CDR1 is GTSNPN and CDR2 is SVGIG (reference sequence). V shed 0 bases and J 8 bases; nucleotides not matched to a gene: 6. The CDR3 is 13 residues long. CDR3 in DNA: TGTGCCTGGAGTGTAGGGGGCGCGGGAGAAGCTTTCTTT. Translation gives CAWSVGGAGEAFF. Drawing the rest from reference TRBV30 and TRBJ1-1, the complete variable domain is SQTIHQWPATLVQPVGSPLSLECTVEGTSNPNLYWYRQAAGRGLQLLFYSVGIGQISSEVPQNLSASRPQDRQFILSSKKLLLSDSGFYLCAWSVGGAGEAFFGQGTRLTVV.